This record covers a single T cell receptor (beta chain). What antigen it recognizes has not been identified. Base qualities were left out, and no much larger clone turns up one base away. The sample contains more than one DNA sequence encoding this CDR3. Library method: the immunoSEQ multiplex PCR assay. The multiplex PCR relied on a mix of 60 forward primers for TCR Vbeta segments and 13 reverse primers for TCR Jbeta segments. Amplification of the CDR3 region of rearranged TCR beta genes was performed with a multiplex PCR assay on genomic DNA. Amplified TCR beta libraries were sequenced as 87-base-pair reads on the Illumina HiSeq System. In the paper's pipeline: In a later analysis, tens of millions of unique TCR beta chains were counted across the 690 or so repertoires, and around 10 million of these chains were shared by at least two donors. Raw reads were error-corrected and collapsed into unique sequences by a nearest-neighbor algorithm in which closely related sequences were merged to remove PCR and sequencing errors. V, D and J gene segments were assigned by aligning CDR3 sequences to IMGT reference sequences. Each retained sequence needed at least a six-nucleotide match to both a V gene segment and a J gene segment. Rearrangements were classified as productive when the CDR3 lacked stop codons and remained in frame with V and J, and all other rearrangements were classified as non-productive. Following IMGT convention, CDR3 was defined as the stretch from the second conserved V-encoded cysteine up to the conserved J-encoded phenylalanine. The earlier analysis of 587 of the donors excluded sequences that lacked an unambiguous match to a single V gene segment. In an earlier analysis of several hundred of the donors, V segments were called functional above 56.7% productive rearrangements and were called segregating when the between-donor standard deviation exceeded 5%. A statistical classification framework was developed to diagnose cytomegalovirus status using the catalog of TCR beta chain sequences. In a later analysis, TCR nucleotide sequences were compared against IMGT/GENE-DB human TR gene sequences so that V and J genes could be assigned. In a later analysis, CDR3 sequences and most-parsimonious VDJ recombination scenarios were assigned using the TCRdist pipeline. A later analysis defined each TCR beta chain by its CDR3 amino acid sequence plus V-gene family, and excluded reads lacking a unique V-gene family. A later analysis removed 500 to 650 highly shared, low-generation-probability nucleotide sequences to deal with suspected cross-contamination and a sequencing artifact. In a later analysis, a clonal expansion index was calculated for each public chain from normalized within-repertoire ranks of inferred template counts. Generation probabilities in a later analysis came from a VDJ recombination model fitted to out-of-frame rearrangements, and those results were checked against IGoR. In a later analysis, TCR-TCR, TCR-HLA and TCR-CMV co-occurrence was scored with hypergeometric tests, and a repertoire-size bias correction was applied to TCR pairs. A later analysis estimated false discovery rates by permuting HLA or CMV assignments 20 times. A later analysis grouped co-occurring TCRs with DBSCAN, adding TCRdist sequence similarity when clustering within HLA-allele-positive subsets. Repertoires with fewer than 30,000 or more than 120,000 public chains were left out of co-occurrence clustering, as were about five repertoires with anomalous nucleotide sharing. Imported from immuneACCESS, the table was reduced by TCRdb to in-frame sequences with V and J called. These copies leave out some clones; in studies compared against another copy, an unresolved V gene accounts for under half, and the cause of the remainder is not known. Clone size and the V and J calls come from that table; the DNA yielded D and trimming. Within this sample are 150,000 to 200,000 clones, with approximately 80% of them counted one time only. 6.5% to 9% of the sample lies in the top ten.

These data come from a study of cytomegalovirus exposure and HLA in healthy donors (dated by TCRdb to the late 2010s). With respect to the entire study: An earlier analysis of roughly 630 of the donors reported about 290 Gb of sequence data and 100 million to 140 million unique TCR beta sequences from some 180 million T cells. In the later analysis, no new phenotypic data were used to find candidate immune exposures; instead, reliance was placed on TCR beta sequences and their occurrence across donors. The number of donors typed differed by locus, with about 629-640 for A, B, C, DRB1 and DQB1, approximately 500 for DQA1, over 600 for DPA1, and some 450 for DPB1. In an earlier analysis of more than 550 of the donors, high-throughput TCR beta sequencing was used to judge whether each TCR beta V gene segment behaved as functional or pseudogenic. The study used immunosequencing to profile the T cell repertoires of 600 to 850 subjects and linked those repertoires to cytomegalovirus serostatus. Besides the first cohort of approximately 670 subjects, a separate validation cohort made up of 90 to 150 different subjects was used. To study patterns of TCR occurrence, a later analysis re-analyzed previously published TCR beta repertoires from 650 to 750 donors and added high-resolution HLA genotyping. Among about 390 genotyped donors of the cohort, an average of roughly 240,000 unique TCR beta nucleotide sequences were sequenced per donor, around a sixth of them non-productive. Every discovery cohort repertoire had been produced on one sequencing platform. The study was designed to test whether signatures of past pathogen exposure could be identified by cataloging public T cell receptors. A later genetic analysis took genome-wide SNP genotypes for about three fifths of the 666 donors and used that subset as a discovery cohort. High-throughput TCR immunosequencing, statistical association of individual TCRs with disease status, and machine learning were combined to predict cytomegalovirus infection status. Of the 300 to 500 genotyped donors, 65% to 90% were placed in the genetic ancestry cluster associated with self-reported Caucasian donors. A handful of DR-DQ haplotypes were handled as single units for association and clustering because linkage in the cohort was strong. Class I and class II HLA loci were covered by the typing at four-digit resolution. Approximately 300 gigabases of sequencing data and around 85 million unique TCR sequences made up an early release that covered 640 HLA-typed donors. Alongside the repertoire data, information on donor age, sex, ethnicity and CMV serostatus was compiled. Points the paper makes about the study in general: In this cohort, only TCR beta chains were sequenced, and detectable features were limited by the absence of alpha or paired-chain data. According to a later analysis, TCR association rates differed among HLA loci, with DRB1 alleles showing the most associated TCRs and HLA-C alleles showing the fewest. At a false discovery rate of 0.05, a later analysis linked 16,951 TCR beta sequences to specific HLA alleles. Because counts were too low, under 20 rarely observed V segments, including chromosome 9 orphons, were left out of the earlier analysis of several hundred of the donors. In vitro tests confirmed that a few of the cytomegalovirus-associated TCR beta chains recognize cytomegalovirus antigens. According to the authors, the approach could potentially be generalized to other disease states and immunological phenotypes. The only immune exposure information available for the cohort was CMV serostatus. A group of highly shared sequence variants was considered likely to be a technical artifact of the sequencing pipeline. Across donors, most TCR sequences were observed very rarely, whereas some public TCRs were present in many individuals. A later analysis reported that several top co-occurrence clusters appeared linked to parvovirus B19, influenza, CMV and Epstein-Barr virus. A later analysis found that HLA-associated TCR beta chains were more clonally expanded and had lower generation probabilities than equally common non-associated chains. According to a later analysis, most CMV-associated TCR beta chains appeared to be HLA-restricted, and the HLA associations seemed to be driven largely by CMV exposure. Correlated functional status among segregating V segments might reflect linkage disequilibrium, but an unknown experimental factor could not be ruled out. In an earlier analysis of more than 500 of the donors, most TCR beta V segments appeared in productive rearrangements about 87% or about 30% of the time, broadly matching IMGT annotations. Roughly uniform sequencing depth across donors was assumed in presence/absence analyses, although this assumption may not hold. The 87-base-pair reads could not distinguish some IMGT-functional V segments, including TRBV6-2 and TRBV6-3, so those segments were excluded. The study gave a list of some 150 TCR beta chains associated with cytomegalovirus. The classifier was reported to diagnose cytomegalovirus status with high specificity and sensitivity in both the original cohort and the validation cohort. An association between a missense DCLRE1C variant and V-gene and J-gene trimming of TCR beta chains was found in a later genetic analysis and replicated in an independent cohort. HLA typing was unavailable for some donors at each locus, so association tests used only the typed subset. A further reported finding was that TCR beta sequences accurately predicted the HLA-A and HLA-B alleles for most subjects in the first cohort. Assigning TCR associations to individual alleles was difficult when HLA alleles, especially DR and DQ, strongly co-occurred. According to a later genetic analysis, donors in an Asian-associated ancestry cluster had fewer N-insertions in productive TCRs than the approximately 690-donor mean.

As encoded in the germline V gene, CDR1 is SGHRS while CDR2 is YFSETQ. From the cysteine through the phenylalanine, the CDR3 covers 13 amino acids. Only CDR3 DNA is held: 39 bases, read in frame from base 1. The cohort comprised some 680 healthy bone marrow donors. At the time of sampling, every cohort member was nominally healthy, though immune exposures that went unrecorded were likely present. The donor was CMV seropositive and belonged to the group of around 300 seropositive cohort members. Every donor gave a peripheral blood sample, and the peripheral blood mononuclear cells from that sample were used for TCR beta sequencing. The Qiagen DNeasy Blood Extraction Kit was used to extract genomic DNA from the blood cell samples.

The material sequenced was PBMCs. The chain joins TRBV5-1 to TRBJ2-5; possibly the D gene is TRBD1, per 5 matching bases. The DNA end lines up better with TRBJ2-7; the J call may be wrong. This clonotype was obtained from a woman in her thirties or forties in good health and CMV-seropositive. The bases are TGCGCCAGCAGCTTGTTAGGGGACTACGAGCAGTACTTC. The encoded protein is CASSLLGDYEQYF.